This is a list of T cell receptor beta chains from one sample in a study of beta chain features in type 1 diabetes. Only in-frame clones appear in the TCRdb table, and some are missing; sequencing was by immunoSEQ multiplex PCR. In the table there are some 160,000 clones, 8.5% to 10% of which are singletons. Sequencing was performed on central memory CD4+ T cells from blood. The receptor set was obtained from a woman in her thirties with type 1 diabetes. CDR3s include the opening cysteine and the closing phenylalanine or tryptophan. Each record gives: J gene, V gene, D gene, clone size, CDR3 protein, CDR3 DNA. The D gene is left open where the match is weak. Part of the rows lack a size; the others show once, few, many or a class for expanded clones.

J: TRBJ1-1; V: TRBV14; D: NA; size: NA; CDR3: CASSQDRRLLNTEAFF; DNA: TGTGCCAGCAGCCAAGATCGAAGACTCCTGAACACTGAAGCTTTCTTT
J: TRBJ2-1; V: TRBV28; D: TRBD2; size: NA; CDR3: CASSPGGSFYNEQFF; DNA: TGTGCCAGCAGTCCAGGCGGGAGTTTCTACAATGAGCAGTTCTTC
J: TRBJ2-5; V: TRBV29-1; D: NA; size: NA; CDR3: CSVLSTGQETQYF; DNA: TGCAGCGTACTGTCCACGGGGCAAGAGACCCAGTACTTC
J: TRBJ1-5; V: TRBV13; D: TRBD1; size: few; CDR3: CASSPQGGSNQPQHF; DNA: TGTGCCAGCAGCCCCCAGGGGGGAAGCAATCAGCCCCAGCATTTT
J: TRBJ1-4; V: TRBV5-1; D: NA; size: NA; CDR3: CASSLAGGDEKLFF; DNA: TGCGCCAGCAGCTTGGCGGGGGGGGATGAAAAACTGTTTTTT
J: TRBJ2-4; V: TRBV18; D: NA; size: NA; CDR3: CASSEGLNGNIQYF; DNA: TGTGCCAGCTCAGAGGGCCTAAATGGAAACATTCAGTACTTC
J: TRBJ2-1; V: TRBV6-5; D: TRBD2; size: few; CDR3: CASSYTSGSNNEQFF; DNA: TGTGCCAGCAGTTACACTAGCGGGAGCAACAATGAGCAGTTCTTC
J: TRBJ2-1; V: TRBV18; D: NA; size: NA; CDR3: CASSPIRVENEQFF; DNA: TGTGCCAGCTCACCAATACGGGTTGAAAATGAGCAGTTCTTC
J: TRBJ2-4; V: TRBV2; D: NA; size: few; CDR3: CASSERGIQYF; DNA: TGTGCCAGCAGTGAAAGGGGGATTCAGTACTTC
J: TRBJ2-7; V: TRBV19; D: TRBD1; size: NA; CDR3: CASLKGQGAGEQYF; DNA: TGTGCCAGCCTCAAGGGACAGGGGGCTGGGGAGCAGTACTTC
J: TRBJ2-6; V: TRBV7-3; D: TRBD2; size: few; CDR3: CASSRTSGSSGANVLTF; DNA: TGTGCCAGCAGCCGTACTAGCGGGAGCAGCGGGGCCAACGTCCTGACTTTC
J: TRBJ2-1; V: TRBV11-3; D: NA; size: NA; CDR3: CASGRGGPDEQFF; DNA: TGTGCCAGCGGAAGGGGTGGCCCCGATGAGCAGTTCTTC
J: TRBJ1-2; V: TRBV6-4; D: TRBD1; size: NA; CDR3: CASSDSGQTYGYTF; DNA: TGTGCCAGCAGTGACTCGGGACAGACCTATGGCTACACCTTC
J: TRBJ2-4; V: TRBV30; D: NA; size: NA; CDR3: CAWSVEGGVDIQYF; DNA: TGTGCCTGGAGTGTGGAGGGGGGGGTTGACATTCAGTACTTC
J: TRBJ1-2; V: TRBV7-9; D: NA; size: NA; CDR3: CASSLGTAYGYTF; DNA: TGTGCCAGCAGCTTAGGAACAGCCTATGGCTACACCTTC
J: TRBJ2-1; V: TRBV25-1; D: TRBD2; size: few; CDR3: CASSPAGTSSEQFF; DNA: TGTGCCAGCAGCCCAGCGGGAACCTCATCTGAGCAGTTCTTC
J: TRBJ2-5; V: TRBV11-3; D: TRBD2; size: few; CDR3: CASSSLAGGPQTQYF; DNA: TGTGCCAGCAGCTCACTAGCGGGAGGGCCCCAGACCCAGTACTTC
J: TRBJ1-1; V: TRBV14; D: NA; size: few; CDR3: CASSPLMGLENTEAFF; DNA: TGTGCCAGCAGCCCTCTAATGGGCCTCGAGAACACTGAAGCTTTCTTT
J: TRBJ2-4; V: TRBV7-3; D: NA; size: few; CDR3: CASSPWPGDIQYF; DNA: TGTGCCAGCAGCCCGTGGCCGGGGGACATTCAGTACTTC
J: TRBJ1-2; V: TRBV28; D: TRBD1; size: few; CDR3: CASRNDRGGYGYTF; DNA: TGTGCCAGCAGAAATGACAGGGGGGGGTATGGCTACACCTTC
J: TRBJ2-3; V: TRBV7-2; D: NA; size: few; CDR3: CASSFPRLVTTQYF; DNA: TGTGCCAGCAGCTTTCCAAGACTAGTCACTACGCAGTATTTT
J: TRBJ1-2; V: TRBV28; D: NA; size: NA; CDR3: CASSLWSVSGGYTF; DNA: TGTGCCAGCAGTTTATGGAGCGTAAGTGGAGGCTACACCTTC
J: TRBJ1-1; V: TRBV16; D: NA; size: NA; CDR3: CASSQGRNTEAFF; DNA: TGTGCCAGCAGCCAGGGCAGGAACACTGAAGCTTTCTTT
J: TRBJ2-1; V: TRBV27; D: TRBD1; size: NA; CDR3: CASSHPGQGNEQFF; DNA: TGTGCCAGCAGTCATCCGGGACAGGGCAATGAGCAGTTCTTC
J: TRBJ2-1; V: TRBV5-1; D: TRBD2; size: few; CDR3: CASSLGLAGAASYNEQFF; DNA: TGCGCCAGCAGCTTGGGACTAGCGGGAGCGGCGTCCTACAATGAGCAGTTCTTC
J: TRBJ2-7; V: TRBV19; D: NA; size: few; CDR3: CASSATSYEQYF; DNA: TGTGCCAGTAGTGCGACATCCTACGAGCAGTACTTC
J: TRBJ2-1; V: TRBV5-6; D: NA; size: few; CDR3: CASSSLTTGVWQFF; DNA: TGTGCCAGCAGCTCATTAACTACAGGCGTTTGGCAGTTCTTC